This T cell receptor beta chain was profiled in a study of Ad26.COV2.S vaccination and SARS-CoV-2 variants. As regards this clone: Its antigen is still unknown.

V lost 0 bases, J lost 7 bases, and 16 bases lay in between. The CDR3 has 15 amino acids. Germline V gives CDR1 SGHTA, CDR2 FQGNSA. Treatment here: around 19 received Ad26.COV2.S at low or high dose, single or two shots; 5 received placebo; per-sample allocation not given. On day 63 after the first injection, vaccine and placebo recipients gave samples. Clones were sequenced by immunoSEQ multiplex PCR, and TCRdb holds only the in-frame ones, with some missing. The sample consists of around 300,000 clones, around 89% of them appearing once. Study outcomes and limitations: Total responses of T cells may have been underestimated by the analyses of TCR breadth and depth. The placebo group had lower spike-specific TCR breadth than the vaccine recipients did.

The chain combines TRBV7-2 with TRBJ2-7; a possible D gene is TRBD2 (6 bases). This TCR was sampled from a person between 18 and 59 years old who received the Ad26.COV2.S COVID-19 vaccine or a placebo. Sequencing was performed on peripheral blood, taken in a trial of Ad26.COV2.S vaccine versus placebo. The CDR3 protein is CASSLAAGSMGEQYF. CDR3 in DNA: TGTGCCAGCAGCTTAGCCGCGGGATCGATGGGGGAGCAGTACTTC.